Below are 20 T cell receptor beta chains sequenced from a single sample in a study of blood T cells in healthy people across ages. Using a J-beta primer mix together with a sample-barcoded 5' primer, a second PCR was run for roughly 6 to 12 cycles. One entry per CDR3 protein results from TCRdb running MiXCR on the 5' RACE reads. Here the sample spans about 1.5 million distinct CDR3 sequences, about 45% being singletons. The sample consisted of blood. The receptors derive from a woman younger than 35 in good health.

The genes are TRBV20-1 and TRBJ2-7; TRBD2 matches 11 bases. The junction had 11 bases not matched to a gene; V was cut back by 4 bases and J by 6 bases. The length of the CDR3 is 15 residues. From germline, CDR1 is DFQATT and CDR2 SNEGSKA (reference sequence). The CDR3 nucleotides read TGCAGTGCTACCTTTAGCGGGAGGGGGTTGGGCGAGCAGTACTTC. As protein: CSATFSGRGLGEQYF.

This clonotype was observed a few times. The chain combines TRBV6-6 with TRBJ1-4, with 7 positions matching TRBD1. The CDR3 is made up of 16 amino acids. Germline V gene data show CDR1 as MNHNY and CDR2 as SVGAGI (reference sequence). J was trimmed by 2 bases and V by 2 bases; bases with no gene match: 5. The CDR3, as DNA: TGTGCCAGCAGTTACGGAGGGGGCGCGACTAATGAAAAACTGTTTTTT. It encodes CASSYGGGATNEKLFF.

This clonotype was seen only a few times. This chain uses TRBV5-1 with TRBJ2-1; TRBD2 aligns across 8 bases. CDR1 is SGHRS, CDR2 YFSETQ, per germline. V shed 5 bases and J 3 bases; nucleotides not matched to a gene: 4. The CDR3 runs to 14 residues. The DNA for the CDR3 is TGCGCCAGCAGTGCCGGGACTAGCTACAATGAGCAGTTCTTC. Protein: CASSAGTSYNEQFF.

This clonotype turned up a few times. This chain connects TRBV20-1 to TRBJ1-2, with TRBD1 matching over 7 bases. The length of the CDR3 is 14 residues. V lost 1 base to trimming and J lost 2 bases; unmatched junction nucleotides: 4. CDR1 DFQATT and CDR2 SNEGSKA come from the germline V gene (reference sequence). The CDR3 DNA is TGCAGTGCTAGAGGGTTACAGGGGAACTATGGCTACACCTTC. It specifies CSARGLQGNYGYTF.

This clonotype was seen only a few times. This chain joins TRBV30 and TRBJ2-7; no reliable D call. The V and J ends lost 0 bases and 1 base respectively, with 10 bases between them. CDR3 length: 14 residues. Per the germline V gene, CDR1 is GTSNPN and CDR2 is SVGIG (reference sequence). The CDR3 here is CAWSVVRRSYEQYF. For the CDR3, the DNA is TGTGCCTGGAGTGTAGTGCGGAGATCCTACGAGCAGTACTTC.

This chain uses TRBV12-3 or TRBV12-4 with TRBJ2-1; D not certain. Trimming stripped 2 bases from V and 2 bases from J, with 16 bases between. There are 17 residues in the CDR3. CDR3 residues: CASSLWSLSPTYNEQFF. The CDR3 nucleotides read TGTGCCAGCAGTTTATGGTCCCTCTCCCCTACCTACAATGAGCAGTTCTTC.

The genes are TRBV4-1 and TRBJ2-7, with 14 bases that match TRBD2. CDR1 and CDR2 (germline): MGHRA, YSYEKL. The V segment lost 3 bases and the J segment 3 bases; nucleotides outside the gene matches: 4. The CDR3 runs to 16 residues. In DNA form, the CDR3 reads TGCGCCAGCAGCCACGGACTAGCGGGGGGAAACTACGAGCAGTACTTC. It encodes CASSHGLAGGNYEQYF.

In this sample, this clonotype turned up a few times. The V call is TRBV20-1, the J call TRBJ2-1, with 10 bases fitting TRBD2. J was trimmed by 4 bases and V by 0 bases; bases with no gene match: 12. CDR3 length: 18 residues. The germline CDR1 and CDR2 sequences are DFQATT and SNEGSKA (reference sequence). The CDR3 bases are TGCAGTGCTAGAGATATAGGGCTAGCGGGAGTGAGTTACAATGAGCAGTTCTTC. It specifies CSARDIGLAGVSYNEQFF.

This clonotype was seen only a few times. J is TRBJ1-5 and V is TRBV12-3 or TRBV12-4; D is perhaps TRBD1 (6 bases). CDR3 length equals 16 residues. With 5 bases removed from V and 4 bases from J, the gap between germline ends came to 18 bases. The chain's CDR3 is CASSEGLGALNQPQHF. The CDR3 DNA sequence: TGTGCCAGCAGTGAGGGTCTGGGGGCTTTGAATCAGCCCCAGCATTTT.

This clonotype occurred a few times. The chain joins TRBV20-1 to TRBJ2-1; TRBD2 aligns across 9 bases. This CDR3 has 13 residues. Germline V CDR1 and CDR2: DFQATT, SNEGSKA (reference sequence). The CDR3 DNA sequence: TGCAGCCCTAGACTAGCGGCTAACAATGAGCAGTTCTTC. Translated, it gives CSPRLAANNEQFF.

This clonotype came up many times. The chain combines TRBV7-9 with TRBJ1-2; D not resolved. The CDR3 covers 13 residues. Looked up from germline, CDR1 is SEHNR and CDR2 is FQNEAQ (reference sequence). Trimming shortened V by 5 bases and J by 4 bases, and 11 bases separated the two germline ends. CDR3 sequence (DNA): TGTGCCAGCAGCCAAAAGAATGGCTATGGCTACACCTTC. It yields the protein CASSQKNGYGYTF.

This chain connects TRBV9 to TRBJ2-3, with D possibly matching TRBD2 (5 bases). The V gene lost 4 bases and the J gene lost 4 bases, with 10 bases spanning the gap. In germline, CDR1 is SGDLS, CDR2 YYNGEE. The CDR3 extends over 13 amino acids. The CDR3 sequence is CASSSLLADTQYF. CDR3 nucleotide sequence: TGTGCCAGCAGCTCCCTACTAGCAGATACGCAGTATTTT.

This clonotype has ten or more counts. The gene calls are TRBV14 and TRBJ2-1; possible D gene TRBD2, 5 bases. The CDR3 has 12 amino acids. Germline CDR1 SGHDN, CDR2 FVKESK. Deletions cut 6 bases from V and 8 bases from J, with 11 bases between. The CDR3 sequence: CASRLGRDEQFF. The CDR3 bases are TGTGCCAGCAGGTTAGGGCGGGATGAGCAGTTCTTC. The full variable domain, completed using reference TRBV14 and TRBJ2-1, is EAGVTQFPSHSVIEKGQTVTLRCDPISGHDNLYWYRRVMGKEIKFLLHFVKESKQDESGMPNNRFLAERTGGTYSTLKVQPAELEDSGVYFCASRLGRDEQFFGPGTRLTVL.

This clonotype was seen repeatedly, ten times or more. This CDR3 reads CASSTQGNYGYTF. The CDR3 DNA follows: TGTGCCAGCAGCACCCAGGGTAACTATGGCTACACCTTC. This chain uses TRBV11-2 with TRBJ1-2; the D gene is possibly TRBD1 (5 bases). This CDR3 contains 13 residues. Germline V CDR1 and CDR2: SGHAT, FQNNGV. Trimming left V 5 bases short and J 1 base short, with 8 bases between. The complete variable domain, with remaining parts taken from reference TRBV11-2 and TRBJ1-2, reads EAGVAQSPRYKIIEKRQSVAFWCNPISGHATLYWYQQILGQGPKLLIQFQNNGVVDDSQLPKDRFSAERLKGVDSTLKIQPAKLEDSAVYLCASSTQGNYGYTFGSGTRLTVV.

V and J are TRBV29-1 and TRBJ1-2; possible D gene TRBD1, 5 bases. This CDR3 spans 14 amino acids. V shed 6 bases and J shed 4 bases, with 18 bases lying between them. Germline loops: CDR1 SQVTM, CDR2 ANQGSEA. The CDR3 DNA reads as TGCAGCGTCCTCACGGGGCTGCATGTCTATGGCTACACCTTC. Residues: CSVLTGLHVYGYTF.

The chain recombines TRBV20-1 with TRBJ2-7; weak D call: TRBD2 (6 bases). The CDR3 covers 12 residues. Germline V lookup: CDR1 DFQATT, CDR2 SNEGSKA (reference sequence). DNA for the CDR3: TGCAGCACCCCTAGCGCGCCCTACGAGCAGTACTTC. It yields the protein CSTPSAPYEQYF.

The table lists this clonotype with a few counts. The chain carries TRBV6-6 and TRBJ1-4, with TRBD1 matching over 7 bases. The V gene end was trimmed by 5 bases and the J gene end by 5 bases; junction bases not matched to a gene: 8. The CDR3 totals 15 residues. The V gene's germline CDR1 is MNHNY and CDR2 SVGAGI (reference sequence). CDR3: CASSRGQAVNEKLFF. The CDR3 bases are TGTGCCAGCAGTCGCGGACAGGCTGTGAATGAAAAACTGTTTTTT.

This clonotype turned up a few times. The CDR3, as DNA: TGTGCCAGCAGCACCTCGGGAAAGATACCCTACGAGCAGTACTTC. It encodes CASSTSGKIPYEQYF. This chain uses TRBV12-3 or TRBV12-4 with TRBJ2-7; the D gene is possibly TRBD2 (5 bases). V gave up 6 bases and J gave up 2 bases, with 17 bases separating them. The CDR3 is 15 residues long.

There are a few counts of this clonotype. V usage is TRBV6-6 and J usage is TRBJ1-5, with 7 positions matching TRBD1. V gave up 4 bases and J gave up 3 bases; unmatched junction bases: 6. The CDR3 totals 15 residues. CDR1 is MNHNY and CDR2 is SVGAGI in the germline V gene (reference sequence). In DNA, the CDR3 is TGTGCCAGCAGTTCCGGGGACAGCCCCAATCAGCCCCAGCATTTT. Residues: CASSSGDSPNQPQHF.

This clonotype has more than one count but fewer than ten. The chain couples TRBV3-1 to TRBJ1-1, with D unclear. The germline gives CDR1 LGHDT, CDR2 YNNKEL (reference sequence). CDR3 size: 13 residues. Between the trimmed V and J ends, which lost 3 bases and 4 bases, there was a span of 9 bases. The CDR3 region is CASSQIPFTEAFF. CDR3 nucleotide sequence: TGTGCCAGCAGCCAGATACCTTTCACTGAAGCTTTCTTT.